These T cell receptor beta chains were read from a single sample in a study of blood T cell repertoires in COVID-19. Assay used: immunoSEQ multiplex PCR; TCRdb lists only in-frame clones, some missing. This sample carries about 160,000 clones, roughly 85% of them seen once, and the ten largest clones take 3% to 3.5%. The sequencing input was peripheral blood. Every receptor here comes from a human donor with acute or convalescent COVID-19. The donor label of this sample is uncertain. CDR3s include the opening cysteine and the closing phenylalanine or tryptophan.

cdr3_length v_call cdr3_aa
16 TRBV7-2 CASSFGTYNSGNTIYF
15 TRBV3-1/TRBV3-2 CASSQGWTPRDTQYF
13 TRBV30 CVSGQGNNSPLHF
16 TRBV5-1 CASSLDMQATNTEAFF
11 TRBV24-1 CATGPRNEQFF
15 TRBV4-3 CASSQDDRDSHGYTF
12 TRBV6-5 CASKQGRQPQHF
15 TRBV9 CASSVGQGLTGELFF
16 TRBV15 CATSRDGGRSNYGYTF
18 TRBV4-3 CASSRDGGGLVGTDTQYF
14 TRBV11-3 CASSSTGTSEKLFF
17 TRBV7-2 CASSSSGQPSYNSPLHF
13 TRBV7-9 CASSLSRAGELFF